This T cell receptor beta chain was captured by sequencing in a study of regulatory T cells in long-lasting Graves disease. This clonotype was observed a few times. Antigen specificity is unknown. V was clipped by 5 bases and J by 8 bases; unmatched bases: 8. Germline CDR1 and CDR2: SGHVS and FNYEAQ. CDR3 length: 14 amino acids. Sequencing libraries for TCR beta were prepared with iRepertoire HTBI primers and Arm-PCR of CDR3 regions. Authors' analysis steps: The samples yielded roughly 64 TRBV and some 15 TRBJ segments. A single record per CDR3 protein comes from TCRdb applying MiXCR to the multiplex PCR reads. TCRdb, not the original authors, processed these V and J calls. Of around 500,000 distinct CDR3 sequences in the sample, 15% to 20% are singletons; the top ten hold roughly 25%. General study findings and limits: Persistent cases favored TRBV28, TRBJ1-2 and TRBJ2-5.

Time point: newly diagnosed GD, antithyroid drugs for less than 3 months. Following extraction of RNA from PBMCs, that RNA was used to make the TCR library. This sample also appeared in a second study, on T cells in Graves' hyperthyroidism and ophthalmopathy. That work adds: The primer set for the first-round RT-PCR of the TCR CDR3 was HTBI.

The sequence was obtained from a woman between 40 and 65 years old with Graves disease. Material: peripheral blood mononuclear cells (PBMCs), obtained at new diagnosis, from a patient treated with antithyroid drugs. The J gene is TRBJ1-1, the V gene TRBV7-6; 10 nucleotides align to TRBD1. The CDR3 DNA is TGTGCCAGCAGCAGGGACAGGGGCGGGTTCGAAGCTTTCTTT. Translating it yields CASSRDRGGFEAFF.